Below are 9 T cell receptor beta chains sequenced from a single sample in a study of OX40 agonist ivuxolimab in advanced cancers. Assay used: immunoSEQ multiplex PCR; TCRdb lists only in-frame clones, some missing. The sample lists tens of thousands of clones, 88% occurring once. The source was CD4+ or CD8+ T cells sorted from blood, collected in a trial of the OX40 agonist ivuxolimab. Receptors were obtained from an adult with an advanced solid tumor such as melanoma, head and neck, liver or kidney cancer.

The V and J genes are TRBV2 and TRBJ2-1; no definite D call. CDR3 size: 9 residues. V lost 10 bases, J lost 11 bases, and 9 bases lay in between. Germline CDR1 is SNHLY and CDR2 is FYNNEI. The CDR3 bases are TGTGCCACCGGTCCAAAGCAGTTCTTC. This codes for CATGPKQFF.

This rearrangement joins TRBV18 to TRBJ2-7; perhaps D is TRBD1 or TRBD2 (5 bases each). Germline V gene sequence: CDR1 KGHSH, CDR2 LQKENI. The CDR3 is made up of 14 amino acids. Deletions cut 3 bases from V and 1 base from J, with 10 bases between. In nucleotides, the CDR3 is TGTGCCAGCTCACCCGGGACGGTATCCTACGAGCAGTACTTC. Translating gives CASSPGTVSYEQYF.

The chain has TRBV29-1 and TRBJ2-7; tentatively, D is TRBD2 (5 bases). The CDR3 sequence is 13 residues long. V was clipped by 6 bases and J by 0 bases, with 12 bases between them. Looked up from germline, CDR1 is SQVTM and CDR2 is ANQGSEA. Here the CDR3 reads CSVRGQDSYEQYF. The CDR3 DNA reads as TGCAGCGTCAGAGGGCAGGACTCCTACGAGCAGTACTTC.

The chain couples TRBV7-9 to TRBJ1-2, with D hard to call. Trimming removed 3 bases at V and 8 bases at J, with 1 base between. Germline V gene lookup returns CDR1 SEHNR and CDR2 FQNEAQ (reference sequence). The CDR3 length is 9 residues. The chain's CDR3 is CASSFGYTF. As DNA, the CDR3 is TGTGCCAGCAGCTTCGGCTACACCTTC.

The chain couples TRBV5-1 to TRBJ2-4; 8 bases are a match to TRBD1. V was clipped by 3 bases and J by 7 bases; unmatched bases: 6. The germline CDR1 and CDR2 sequences are SGHRS and YFSETQ. This CDR3 region has 14 residues. The CDR3 reads CASSSGTGSNIQYF. The DNA for the CDR3 is TGCGCCAGCAGCTCCGGGACAGGATCGAACATTCAGTACTTC. Based on the CDR3 plus reference TRBV5-1 and TRBJ2-4, the full variable domain is KAGVTQTPRYLIKTRGQQVTLSCSPISGHRSVSWYQQTPGQGLQFLFEYFSETQRNKGNFPGRFSGRQFSNSRSEMNVSTLELGDSALYLCASSSGTGSNIQYFGAGTRLSVL.

V and J are TRBV5-1 and TRBJ2-1, with 8 bases matching TRBD1. V lost 0 bases to trimming and J lost 6 bases; unmatched junction nucleotides: 8. The CDR3 totals 16 residues. In germline, CDR1 is SGHRS, CDR2 YFSETQ. In nucleotides, the CDR3 is TGCGCCAGCAGCTTGGCCGGGCTCCAGGGGGCCAATGAGCAGTTCTTC. Encoded protein: CASSLAGLQGANEQFF.

This clone came up once. The chain couples TRBV28 to TRBJ2-3; TRBD2 is a possible D gene (5 bases). This CDR3 is 16 amino acids long. The germline V and J ends were trimmed by 2 bases and 2 bases, with 14 bases remaining between them. Per the germline V gene, CDR1 is MDHEN and CDR2 is SYDVKM. The CDR3 region is CASSLLADLFTDTQYF. The CDR3 DNA reads as TGTGCCAGCAGTTTACTAGCAGACCTTTTCACAGATACGCAGTATTTT. The full variable domain, with the rest looked up from reference TRBV28 and TRBJ2-3, is DVKVTQSSRYLVKRTGEKVFLECVQDMDHENMFWYRQDPGLGLRLIYFSYDVKMKEKGDIPEGYSVSREKKERFSLILESASTNQTSMYLCASSLLADLFTDTQYFGPGTRLTVL.

J is TRBJ2-2 and V is TRBV6-6; D not certain. CDR3 length equals 11 residues. V lost 11 bases, J lost 6 bases, and 10 bases lay in between. Germline CDR1 reads MNHNY; CDR2 reads SVGAGI (reference sequence). The CDR3 sequence is CAPSRAGELFF. DNA for the CDR3: TGTGCCCCATCCCGGGCCGGGGAGCTGTTTTTT.

The chain joins TRBV6-1 to TRBJ1-1, with D tentatively TRBD1 (5 bases). V was cut by 9 bases and J by 1 base, with 15 bases left in between. The CDR3 runs to 14 residues. Germline V gene lookup returns CDR1 MNHNS and CDR2 SASEGT. The CDR3 spells CASGARGKNTEAFF. In DNA, the CDR3 is TGTGCCAGTGGGGCGAGGGGCAAGAACACTGAAGCTTTCTTT.